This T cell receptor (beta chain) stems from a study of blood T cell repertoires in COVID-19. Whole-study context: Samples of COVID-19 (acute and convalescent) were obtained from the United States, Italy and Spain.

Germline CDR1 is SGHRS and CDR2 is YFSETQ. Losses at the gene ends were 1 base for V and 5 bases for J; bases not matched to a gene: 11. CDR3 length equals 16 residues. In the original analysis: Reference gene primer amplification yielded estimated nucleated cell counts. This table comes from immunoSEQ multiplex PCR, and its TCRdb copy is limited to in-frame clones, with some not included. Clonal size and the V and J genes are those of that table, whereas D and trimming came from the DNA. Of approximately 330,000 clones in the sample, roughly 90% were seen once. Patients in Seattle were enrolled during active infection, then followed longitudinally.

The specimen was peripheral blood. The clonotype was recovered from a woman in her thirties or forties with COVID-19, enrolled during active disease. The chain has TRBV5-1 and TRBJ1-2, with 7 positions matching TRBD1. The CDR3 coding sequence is TGCGCCAGCAGCTTGTGGGTACAGGGACAGTTATATGGCTACACCTTC. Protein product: CASSLWVQGQLYGYTF.